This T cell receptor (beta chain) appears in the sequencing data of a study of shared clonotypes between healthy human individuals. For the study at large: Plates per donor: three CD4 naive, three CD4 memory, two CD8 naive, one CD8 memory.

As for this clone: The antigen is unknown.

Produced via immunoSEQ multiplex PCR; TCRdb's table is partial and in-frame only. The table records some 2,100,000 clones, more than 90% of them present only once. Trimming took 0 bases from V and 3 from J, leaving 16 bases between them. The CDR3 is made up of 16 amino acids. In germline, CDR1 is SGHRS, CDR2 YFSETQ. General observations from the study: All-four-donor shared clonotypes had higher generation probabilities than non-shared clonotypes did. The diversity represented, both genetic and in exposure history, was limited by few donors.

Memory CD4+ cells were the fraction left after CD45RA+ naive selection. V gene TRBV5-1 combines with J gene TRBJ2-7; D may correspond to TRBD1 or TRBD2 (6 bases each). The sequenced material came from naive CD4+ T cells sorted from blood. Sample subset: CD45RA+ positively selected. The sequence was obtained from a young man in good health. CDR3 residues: CASSLGDKGGNYEQYF. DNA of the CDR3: TGCGCCAGCAGCTTGGGGGACAAGGGCGGGAACTACGAGCAGTACTTC.